This record looks at one TCR beta chain sequence and its context. This specimen belongs to a study of OX40 agonist ivuxolimab in advanced cancers. V lost 4 bases and J 5 bases, leaving 12 bases between the germline ends. The CDR3 sequence is 13 residues long. Germline V gene sequence: CDR1 MNHEY, CDR2 SMNVEV (reference sequence). Using immunoSEQ multiplex PCR, the repertoire was profiled, and TCRdb retains in-frame clones only, with some absent. The repertoire consists of roughly 67,000 clones, with 65% to 90% occurring once and the leading ten covering around 1.6%. This TCR came from an adult with an advanced solid tumor such as melanoma, head and neck, liver or kidney cancer. Specimen: CD4+ or CD8+ T cells sorted from blood, collected in a trial of the OX40 agonist ivuxolimab. The chain is built from TRBV27 and TRBJ2-7; a weak D match, TRBD2 (6 bases). CDR3 DNA: TGTGCCAGCAGTTACGGGGGAGCTGACGAGCAGTACTTC. This encodes CASSYGGADEQYF.